This TCR beta chain was sequenced in a study of T cell changes during pregnancy in multiple sclerosis. Clones were read by immunoSEQ multiplex PCR, and TCRdb kept only the in-frame ones, dropping some. Counted here are tens of thousands of clones, over 90% occurring once; the ten biggest clones make up approximately 0.84%. In germline, CDR1 is SGHTS, CDR2 YDEGEE. The CDR3 extends over 16 amino acids. V was pared by 2 bases and J by 4 bases, with 9 bases of the junction left unmatched. The chain uses TRBV5-8 and TRBJ2-5, with 9 bases lining up with TRBD2. The specimen comprised peripheral blood, sampled in the third trimester of pregnancy. The source is a female donor with multiple sclerosis, enrolled in a pregnancy study. The chain's CDR3 is CASSLRGSGSRETQYF. DNA for the CDR3: TGTGCCAGCAGCTTAAGAGGTAGCGGGAGTAGAGAGACCCAGTACTTC. Full variable domain (missing parts from reference TRBV5-8 and TRBJ2-5): EAGVTQSPTHLIKTRGQQATLRCSPISGHTSVYWYQQALGLGLQFLLWYDEGEERNRGNFPPRFSGRQFPNYSSELNVNALELEDSALYLCASSLRGSGSRETQYFGPGTRLLVL.